The 21 T cell receptor beta chains listed next were all sequenced from one sample in a study of blood T cell repertoires in COVID-19. Here immunoSEQ multiplex PCR was the method, and the copy in TCRdb shows in-frame clones only, minus some. The sample includes 90,000 to 100,000 clones, approximately 89% of them seen just once. Sequenced sample: peripheral blood. All receptors derive from a man aged 50-59 years with acute or convalescent COVID-19.

This chain joins TRBV5-1 and TRBJ2-7; 11 nucleotides match TRBD2. Germline values: CDR1 SGHRS, CDR2 YFSETQ. J gave up 3 bases and V 4 bases, and 9 bases lay outside the gene matches. CDR3 length: 16 residues. In DNA, the CDR3 is TGCGCCAGCAGCATCTTGGCACTAGCGGGAGTCTACGAGCAGTACTTC. Translated: CASSILALAGVYEQYF. The whole variable domain, filled in from reference TRBV5-1 and TRBJ2-7, reads KAGVTQTPRYLIKTRGQQVTLSCSPISGHRSVSWYQQTPGQGLQFLFEYFSETQRNKGNFPGRFSGRQFSNSRSEMNVSTLELGDSALYLCASSILALAGVYEQYFGPGTRLTVT.

This clone was observed many times. This specimen includes other DNA sequences encoding the same CDR3. The chain couples TRBV4-1 to TRBJ1-6; 10 nucleotides align to TRBD1. V lost 5 bases and J lost 9; bases outside the gene matches: 4. This CDR3 is 14 amino acids long. Per the germline V gene, CDR1 is MGHRA and CDR2 is YSYEKL. Written as DNA, the CDR3 is TGCGCCAGCAGCAACCGGGACAGGGGTTCACCCCTCCACTTT. This gives the protein CASSNRDRGSPLHF.

The chain combines TRBV2 with TRBJ2-5, with D maybe TRBD2 (7 bases). This CDR3 comprises 15 residues. Trimming removed 3 bases at V and 6 bases at J, with 17 bases between. Germline V lookup: CDR1 SNHLY, CDR2 FYNNEI. The CDR3 region has the DNA TGTGCCAGCAGTGACAGGGAGGGGGTGAGAAAGACCCAGTACTTC. Its translation: CASSDREGVRKTQYF.

The chain employs TRBV29-1 and TRBJ2-1; D is perhaps TRBD2 (6 bases). The CDR3 contains 13 residues. Trimming took 5 bases from V and 3 from J, leaving 11 bases between them. Germline V lookup: CDR1 SQVTM, CDR2 ANQGSEA. CDR3 in amino acids: CSVFRLDYNEQFF. In nucleotides, the CDR3 is TGCAGCGTTTTTCGACTAGACTACAATGAGCAGTTCTTC.

The J gene is TRBJ2-5, the V gene TRBV27; 7 bases fit TRBD1. V trimming: 2 bases; J trimming: 4 bases; junction bases outside the gene matches: 7. The CDR3 spans 15 residues. Germline lookup yields CDR1 MNHEY and CDR2 SMNVEV (reference sequence). CDR3 coding DNA: TGTGCCAGCAGTTTAATGTCAGGGGGAACAGAGACCCAGTACTTC. It is translated as CASSLMSGGTETQYF.

This chain's CDR3 is CASSLRDRGRAETQYF. The CDR3 DNA reads as TGTGCCAGCAGCCTTCGGGACAGGGGAAGGGCGGAGACCCAGTACTTC. V is TRBV3-1 (or the pseudogene TRBV3-2) and J is TRBJ2-5; 10 nucleotides line up with TRBD1. The V gene end was trimmed by 4 bases and the J gene end by 5 bases; junction bases not matched to a gene: 10. The CDR3 extends over 16 amino acids. Germline loops: CDR1 LGHDT, CDR2 YNNKEL (reference sequence).

The chain carries TRBV5-4 and TRBJ1-2; maybe TRBD1 (6 bases). The germline V and J ends were trimmed by 2 bases and 5 bases, with 13 bases remaining between them. The CDR3 contains 14 residues. CDR1 and CDR2 (germline): SGHNT, YYREEE (reference sequence). CDR3 loop: CASSFGGSWYGYTF. CDR3 DNA sequence: TGTGCCAGCAGCTTTGGGGGCAGTTGGTATGGCTACACCTTC. Full variable domain (remainder filled in from reference TRBV5-4 and TRBJ1-2): ETGVTQSPTHLIKTRGQQVTLRCSSQSGHNTVSWYQQALGQGPQFIFQYYREEENGRGNFPPRFSGLQFPNYSSELNVNALELDDSALYLCASSFGGSWYGYTFGSGTRLTVV.

The sample holds a few counts of this clone. This chain connects TRBV9 to TRBJ1-1; 9 nucleotides match TRBD1. V was pared by 0 bases and J by 10 bases, with 4 bases of the junction left unmatched. Germline CDR1 is SGDLS and CDR2 is YYNGEE. The CDR3 length is 13 residues. CDR3 region: CASSVEGTGRAFF. CDR3 bases: TGTGCCAGCAGCGTAGAAGGGACAGGGAGAGCTTTCTTT.

V usage is TRBV29-1 and J usage is TRBJ1-4, with D perhaps matching TRBD1 (6 bases). CDR1 and CDR2 (germline): SQVTM, ANQGSEA. The V and J ends lost 7 bases and 3 bases respectively, with 9 bases between them. The CDR3 has 12 amino acids. CDR3 residues: CSGRGANEKLFF. DNA of the CDR3: TGCAGCGGCAGGGGAGCTAATGAAAAACTGTTTTTT.

This chain uses TRBV5-1 with TRBJ2-7, with 10 bases matching TRBD2. CDR1 SGHRS and CDR2 YFSETQ come from the germline V gene. V lost 5 bases and J lost 4; bases outside the gene matches: 6. CDR3 size: 14 residues. CDR3 in amino acids: CASRTASGRYEQYF. The DNA of the CDR3 is TGCGCCAGCAGAACGGCTAGCGGGAGATACGAGCAGTACTTC.

The rearrangement links TRBV12-3 or TRBV12-4 to TRBJ2-7; D might be TRBD2 (6 bases). The germline V and J ends were trimmed by 6 bases and 0 bases, with 9 bases remaining between them. The CDR3 runs 13 residues. CDR3 sequence reads: CASRSSGSYEQYF. The CDR3 region has the DNA TGTGCCAGCAGGAGTAGCGGCTCCTACGAGCAGTACTTC.

V usage is TRBV5-6 and J usage is TRBJ1-2, with a possible D match to TRBD1 (5 bases). The germline V and J ends were trimmed by 1 base and 1 base, with 17 bases remaining between them. Germline loops: CDR1 SGHDT, CDR2 YYEEEE. The CDR3 loop spans 17 amino acids. The CDR3 DNA is TGTGCCAGCAGCTTGTTAATACGAGACAGCGATAACTATGGCTACACCTTC. It yields the protein CASSLLIRDSDNYGYTF.

V and J are TRBV6-5 and TRBJ1-5, with a possible D match to TRBD1 (5 bases). The CDR3 is 15 residues long. V lost 7 bases, J lost 0 bases, and 13 bases lay in between. The V gene's germline CDR1 is MNHEY and CDR2 SVGAGI. CDR3: CASTQGFPSNQPQHF. The CDR3 DNA reads as TGTGCCAGCACCCAGGGTTTCCCTAGCAATCAGCCCCAGCATTTT.

The gene calls are TRBV3-1 (or the pseudogene TRBV3-2) and TRBJ2-1; weak D call: TRBD2 (5 bases). CDR3 length: 16 residues. V lost 3 bases to trimming and J lost 4 bases, with 16 bases between them. From germline, CDR1 is LGHDT and CDR2 YNNKEL (reference sequence). The CDR3 reads CASSQLESGMYNEQFF. CDR3 in DNA: TGTGCCAGCAGCCAGTTAGAAAGCGGAATGTACAATGAGCAGTTCTTC.

This chain connects TRBV5-4 to TRBJ1-6, with no clear D. CDR1 SGHNT and CDR2 YYREEE come from the germline V gene (reference sequence). Trimming stripped 7 bases from V and 5 bases from J, with 16 bases between. The CDR3 covers 15 residues. The CDR3, as DNA: TGTGCCAGCGGAATAAGGCGGTTTGATAATTCACCCCTCCACTTT. This sequence encodes CASGIRRFDNSPLHF.

This clone occurred a few times. The CDR3 DNA reads as TGTGCTAGTGGTTTAAGCAACGTTGGACAGGTGAATGTGGGCCGAAGATTTGAAAAACTGTTTTTT. This codes for CASGLSNVGQVNVGRRFEKLFF. The chain recombines TRBV12-5 with TRBJ1-4; 7 bases are shared with TRBD1. Germline CDR1 and CDR2: LGHNT and FRNRAP. Unmatched junction bases numbered 29, after V lost 3 bases and J lost 7 bases. CDR3 size: 22 residues.

The gene calls are TRBV2 and TRBJ1-5, with 8 bases aligning to TRBD1. The V gene end was trimmed by 6 bases and the J gene end by 4 bases; junction bases not matched to a gene: 2. This CDR3 has 13 amino acids. Germline lookup yields CDR1 SNHLY and CDR2 FYNNEI. The CDR3 here is CASSRDRNQPQHF. CDR3 bases: TGTGCCAGCAGCCGGGACAGGAATCAGCCCCAGCATTTT.

V and J are TRBV10-3 and TRBJ2-1; TRBD1 might be the D (6 bases). CDR1 is ENHRY and CDR2 is SYGVKD in the germline V gene. V gave up 4 bases and J gave up 8 bases, with 24 bases separating them. The CDR3 is 17 amino acids. CDR3 amino acids: CAISGELGPQGYDEQFF. For the CDR3, the DNA is TGTGCCATCAGTGGGGAATTGGGACCCCAGGGGTACGATGAGCAGTTCTTC.

The V and J genes are TRBV2 and TRBJ1-5; weak D call: TRBD1 (5 bases). Germline-derived CDR1 and CDR2 are SNHLY and FYNNEI. The CDR3 extends over 14 amino acids. V lost 7 bases and J 0 bases, leaving 10 bases between the germline ends. CDR3 bases: TGTGCCAGCACAGGGTTCAATAGCAATCAGCCCCAGCATTTT. Protein product: CASTGFNSNQPQHF.

The gene calls are TRBV4-2 and TRBJ2-1; D not resolved. The germline CDR1 and CDR2 sequences are LGHNA and YNFKEQ. This CDR3 spans 16 amino acids. Deletions cut 3 bases from V and 0 bases from J, with 12 bases between. The CDR3 region is CASSHRLASSYNEQFF. CDR3 DNA sequence: TGTGCCAGCAGCCACCGACTCGCCAGCTCCTACAATGAGCAGTTCTTC.

The V gene is TRBV5-1, the J gene TRBJ2-2; TRBD2 might be the D (6 bases). V dropped 5 bases and J dropped 3 bases, with 14 bases sitting between them. CDR3 length equals 15 residues. The germline V gene encodes CDR1 SGHRS and CDR2 YFSETQ. CDR3 sequence (DNA): TGCGCCAGCAGTATTACGGGACTCTACACCGGGGAGCTGTTTTTT. This translates into CASSITGLYTGELFF.